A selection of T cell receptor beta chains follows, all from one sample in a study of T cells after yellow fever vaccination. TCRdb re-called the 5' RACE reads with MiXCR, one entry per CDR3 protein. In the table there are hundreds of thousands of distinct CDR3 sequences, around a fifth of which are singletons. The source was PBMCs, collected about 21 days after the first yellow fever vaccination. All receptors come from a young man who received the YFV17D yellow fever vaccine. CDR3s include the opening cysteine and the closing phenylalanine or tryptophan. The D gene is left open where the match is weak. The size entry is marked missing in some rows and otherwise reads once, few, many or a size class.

cdr3_nt: TGTGCCATCAGCGGAAGGGGACAGAACGAGCAAGAGACCCAGTACTTC; cdr3_aa: CAISGRGQNEQETQYF; d_call: TRBD1; v_call: TRBV10-3; j_call: TRBJ2-5; clone_size: few
cdr3_nt: TGTGCCAGCAGTACCCGACAGGGGGTCCAAGAGACCCAGTACTTC; cdr3_aa: CASSTRQGVQETQYF; d_call: TRBD1; v_call: TRBV12-3/TRBV12-4; j_call: TRBJ2-5; clone_size: -
cdr3_nt: TGTGCCAGCAGCGGGCCTGGGACAGGGGCTTACGAGCAGTACTTC; cdr3_aa: CASSGPGTGAYEQYF; d_call: TRBD1; v_call: TRBV9; j_call: TRBJ2-7; clone_size: few
cdr3_nt: TGTGCCAGCAGTGATGTGGGGGCTGGGGCCAACGTCCTGACTTTC; cdr3_aa: CASSDVGAGANVLTF; d_call: -; v_call: TRBV25-1; j_call: TRBJ2-6; clone_size: few
cdr3_nt: TGTGCCAGCAGCTTGGGACTACCCAGGAGAACAGAGACCCAGTACTTC; cdr3_aa: CASSLGLPRRTETQYF; d_call: -; v_call: TRBV5-6; j_call: TRBJ2-5; clone_size: -
cdr3_nt: TGCAGCGCCACCCAAAACATTCAGTACTTC; cdr3_aa: CSATQNIQYF; d_call: -; v_call: TRBV29-1; j_call: TRBJ2-4; clone_size: many
cdr3_nt: TGTGCCAGCAGCGTAGATGGGACCACCGGCGGGCTGTTTTTT; cdr3_aa: CASSVDGTTGGLFF; d_call: -; v_call: TRBV9; j_call: TRBJ2-2; clone_size: -
cdr3_nt: TGTGCCATCAGTGATCGCTTCCGGGGCACAGATACGCAGTATTTT; cdr3_aa: CAISDRFRGTDTQYF; d_call: -; v_call: TRBV10-3; j_call: TRBJ2-3; clone_size: few
cdr3_nt: TGTGCCAGCAGCTTAGCTGGGCCCTACGAGCAGTACTTC; cdr3_aa: CASSLAGPYEQYF; d_call: -; v_call: TRBV5-1; j_call: TRBJ2-7; clone_size: many
cdr3_nt: TGTGCCAGCAGTCACAGACTAGCGGGGTTAAGAGAGACCCAGTACTTC; cdr3_aa: CASSHRLAGLRETQYF; d_call: TRBD2; v_call: TRBV6-5; j_call: TRBJ2-5; clone_size: -
cdr3_nt: TGTGCCATTAAAGAAGGACGGCGAGATGGCTATGGCTACACCTTC; cdr3_aa: CAIKEGRRDGYGYTF; d_call: -; v_call: TRBV10-3; j_call: TRBJ1-2; clone_size: few
cdr3_nt: TGTGCCAGCAGCCCGCAGGGGAATACGCAGTATTTT; cdr3_aa: CASSPQGNTQYF; d_call: -; v_call: TRBV5-6; j_call: TRBJ2-3; clone_size: -
cdr3_nt: TGTGCCATCAGTGAGAGATCCGGGTCTCACTACGAGCAGTACTTC; cdr3_aa: CAISERSGSHYEQYF; d_call: -; v_call: TRBV10-3; j_call: TRBJ2-7; clone_size: -
cdr3_nt: TGTGCCAGTAGACCTGCAGGGAGGGATTTCTATGGCTACACCTTC; cdr3_aa: CASRPAGRDFYGYTF; d_call: -; v_call: TRBV19; j_call: TRBJ1-2; clone_size: few
cdr3_nt: TGTGCCATCAGTTTGGCAGGCACTGAAGCTTTCTTT; cdr3_aa: CAISLAGTEAFF; d_call: -; v_call: TRBV10-3; j_call: TRBJ1-1; clone_size: once
cdr3_nt: TGTGCCAGCAGCTTAGAAGGGGTGGACACCGGGGAGCTGTTTTTT; cdr3_aa: CASSLEGVDTGELFF; d_call: -; v_call: TRBV7-8; j_call: TRBJ2-2; clone_size: few
cdr3_nt: TGTGCCACCTCAGGGGGACGCCTCCAAAAATCCACAGCCCATCAAGAGACCCAGTACTTC; cdr3_aa: CATSGGRLQKSTAHQETQYF; d_call: TRBD1; v_call: TRBV24-1; j_call: TRBJ2-5; clone_size: few
cdr3_nt: TGTGCCTGGAGCGACCCCCGTGACAGGGCTTTCTTT; cdr3_aa: CAWSDPRDRAFF; d_call: -; v_call: TRBV30; j_call: TRBJ1-1; clone_size: -
cdr3_nt: TGTGCCAGCAGCTTGGGTATCGGCTCCTACGAGCAGTACTTC; cdr3_aa: CASSLGIGSYEQYF; d_call: -; v_call: TRBV11-2; j_call: TRBJ2-7; clone_size: -
cdr3_nt: TGTGCCAGCAGTTACGGGGACAGGGGCCCTGGGGAGACCCAGTACTTC; cdr3_aa: CASSYGDRGPGETQYF; d_call: TRBD1; v_call: TRBV6-5; j_call: TRBJ2-5; clone_size: few
cdr3_nt: TGCGCCAGCAGCCAAGAGCCGGGACAGCGTTTTTCTAGCACAGATACGCAGTATTTT; cdr3_aa: CASSQEPGQRFSSTDTQYF; d_call: TRBD1; v_call: TRBV4-1; j_call: TRBJ2-3; clone_size: -
cdr3_nt: TGTGCCAGCTCAGACCCCGGACGGAACACAGATACGCAGTATTTT; cdr3_aa: CASSDPGRNTDTQYF; d_call: -; v_call: TRBV18; j_call: TRBJ2-3; clone_size: few
cdr3_nt: TGTGCCAGCAGCTTGGTGCCTAGCGGGGGGGCTATCGGGGAGCTGTTTTTT; cdr3_aa: CASSLVPSGGAIGELFF; d_call: TRBD2; v_call: TRBV11-2; j_call: TRBJ2-2; clone_size: -
cdr3_nt: TGTGCCAGCAGCCCGCCATGGGACAGCGAGGAAAAACTGTTTTTT; cdr3_aa: CASSPPWDSEEKLFF; d_call: TRBD1; v_call: TRBV5-5; j_call: TRBJ1-4; clone_size: -
cdr3_nt: TGTGCCAGCGCTAGCGGGGGGTACACAGATACGCAGTATTTT; cdr3_aa: CASASGGYTDTQYF; d_call: TRBD2; v_call: TRBV2; j_call: TRBJ2-3; clone_size: -
cdr3_nt: TGTGCCAGCAGCCGAGCTAGTATCGATGAGCAGTTCTTC; cdr3_aa: CASSRASIDEQFF; d_call: -; v_call: TRBV12-3/TRBV12-4; j_call: TRBJ2-1; clone_size: -
cdr3_nt: TGTGCCAGCAGCTTGGCTGGGTTTGATGGCTACACCTTC; cdr3_aa: CASSLAGFDGYTF; d_call: -; v_call: TRBV5-6; j_call: TRBJ1-2; clone_size: -
cdr3_nt: TGTGCCAGCAGCTCTACAGGGGGCGGCTATGGCTACACCTTC; cdr3_aa: CASSSTGGGYGYTF; d_call: TRBD1; v_call: TRBV7-8; j_call: TRBJ1-2; clone_size: -
cdr3_nt: TGTGCCAGCAGTTTAGAGACTCCTGGGAATGAGCAGTTCTTC; cdr3_aa: CASSLETPGNEQFF; d_call: -; v_call: TRBV12-3/TRBV12-4; j_call: TRBJ2-1; clone_size: many
cdr3_nt: TGCAGTGCTAGAGATAACAGGGGAAATTCACCCCTCCACTTT; cdr3_aa: CSARDNRGNSPLHF; d_call: TRBD1; v_call: TRBV20-1; j_call: TRBJ1-6; clone_size: once
cdr3_nt: TGTGCCAGCAGTTACTCGATCGTAGATACGCAGTATTTT; cdr3_aa: CASSYSIVDTQYF; d_call: -; v_call: TRBV6-5; j_call: TRBJ2-3; clone_size: -
cdr3_nt: TGTGCCAGCAGCCTGGACCAGGGGCCCTCCTACGAGCAGTACTTC; cdr3_aa: CASSLDQGPSYEQYF; d_call: -; v_call: TRBV5-4; j_call: TRBJ2-7; clone_size: few
cdr3_nt: TGCGCCAGCAGCTTATACCCCGACCCCTACGAGCAGTACTTC; cdr3_aa: CASSLYPDPYEQYF; d_call: -; v_call: TRBV5-1; j_call: TRBJ2-7; clone_size: -
cdr3_nt: TGTGCCAGCTCGTCCAGGGCGGCGGCAGATACGCAGTATTTT; cdr3_aa: CASSSRAAADTQYF; d_call: -; v_call: TRBV18; j_call: TRBJ2-3; clone_size: -
cdr3_nt: TGTGCCAGCAGCCGTACCCTCGGGACCGCCACAGATACGCAGTATTTT; cdr3_aa: CASSRTLGTATDTQYF; d_call: -; v_call: TRBV11-1; j_call: TRBJ2-3; clone_size: few
cdr3_nt: TGTGCCAGCAGTGGGGGGGACAGTCTGAACACTGAAGCTTTCTTT; cdr3_aa: CASSGGDSLNTEAFF; d_call: TRBD1; v_call: TRBV28; j_call: TRBJ1-1; clone_size: few
cdr3_nt: TGCGCCAGCAGCTTTAGCGGGGGGGTGGATACGCAGTATTTT; cdr3_aa: CASSFSGGVDTQYF; d_call: TRBD2; v_call: TRBV5-1; j_call: TRBJ2-3; clone_size: few
cdr3_nt: TGTGCCAGCAGCCAAGTATGGGGGGAAGAGACCCAGTACTTC; cdr3_aa: CASSQVWGEETQYF; d_call: -; v_call: TRBV3-1; j_call: TRBJ2-5; clone_size: few
cdr3_nt: TGTGCCAGCAGCTTGTCCTTTGGGACCGGGGAGCTGTTTTTT; cdr3_aa: CASSLSFGTGELFF; d_call: -; v_call: TRBV5-6; j_call: TRBJ2-2; clone_size: -
cdr3_nt: TGTGCCAGCAGCTTCAGGGCTGCTACGCAGTATTTT; cdr3_aa: CASSFRAATQYF; d_call: -; v_call: TRBV7-2; j_call: TRBJ2-3; clone_size: -
cdr3_nt: TGTGCCAGCAGCTTGCGGGGGGGCCCAAATTCTCCGCAGTATTTT; cdr3_aa: CASSLRGGPNSPQYF; d_call: TRBD2; v_call: TRBV11-3; j_call: TRBJ2-3; clone_size: -
cdr3_nt: TGCGCCAGCGCTCCAGGGGGCGCCGACTCCTACAATGAGCAGTTCTTC; cdr3_aa: CASAPGGADSYNEQFF; d_call: TRBD1; v_call: TRBV5-1; j_call: TRBJ2-1; clone_size: few
cdr3_nt: TGTGCCAGCAGAGAGAGCTCAAGCTCCTACGAGCAGTACTTC; cdr3_aa: CASRESSSSYEQYF; d_call: -; v_call: TRBV12-3/TRBV12-4; j_call: TRBJ2-7; clone_size: few
cdr3_nt: TGTGCCAGCAGCTTTCCGGGACTAGCGGGGGACAATGAGCAGTTCTTC; cdr3_aa: CASSFPGLAGDNEQFF; d_call: TRBD2; v_call: TRBV7-9; j_call: TRBJ2-1; clone_size: -
cdr3_nt: TGTGCCACCAGCAACGGCGGGGCGACCTCCAAAAACATTCAGTACTTC; cdr3_aa: CATSNGGATSKNIQYF; d_call: -; v_call: TRBV15; j_call: TRBJ2-4; clone_size: -
cdr3_nt: TGCGCCAGCAGCGCCGCCGGGACAGGGGCGGCAGATACGCAGTATTTT; cdr3_aa: CASSAAGTGAADTQYF; d_call: TRBD1; v_call: TRBV5-1; j_call: TRBJ2-3; clone_size: many
cdr3_nt: TGCGCCAGCAGCCCCGCAACCGGGACAGGACCCTTGAACACTGAAGCTTTCTTT; cdr3_aa: CASSPATGTGPLNTEAFF; d_call: TRBD1; v_call: TRBV4-3; j_call: TRBJ1-1; clone_size: -
cdr3_nt: TGTGCCAGCAGCCCCCGGGTAGGGAGAGGACTTCAAGAGACCCAGTACTTC; cdr3_aa: CASSPRVGRGLQETQYF; d_call: -; v_call: TRBV5-8; j_call: TRBJ2-5; clone_size: few
cdr3_nt: TGTGCCAGCCGCCTTACCGGGGGGCCCAATCAGCCCCAGCATTTT; cdr3_aa: CASRLTGGPNQPQHF; d_call: -; v_call: TRBV6-2/TRBV6-3; j_call: TRBJ1-5; clone_size: -
cdr3_nt: TGTGCCAGCAGCCTCCTCGGGACAGGGAATGAAAAACTGTTTTTT; cdr3_aa: CASSLLGTGNEKLFF; d_call: TRBD1; v_call: TRBV7-2; j_call: TRBJ1-4; clone_size: few
cdr3_nt: TGCAGTGCTAGGTGGGTCGGGGACAAGTCGCTCACAGATACGCAGTATTTT; cdr3_aa: CSARWVGDKSLTDTQYF; d_call: -; v_call: TRBV20-1; j_call: TRBJ2-3; clone_size: few
cdr3_nt: TGCAGTGCCCCGGGGAGTGCCTACAATGAGCAGTTCTTC; cdr3_aa: CSAPGSAYNEQFF; d_call: -; v_call: TRBV20-1; j_call: TRBJ2-1; clone_size: -
cdr3_nt: TGCAGTGCTAGAGGGGAGGTAGAAGCTTTCTTT; cdr3_aa: CSARGEVEAFF; d_call: -; v_call: TRBV20-1; j_call: TRBJ1-1; clone_size: few
cdr3_nt: TGTGCCAGCAGAGACTGGCGGGGGAGGAGCGGGGAGCTGTTTTTT; cdr3_aa: CASRDWRGRSGELFF; d_call: TRBD2; v_call: TRBV7-2; j_call: TRBJ2-2; clone_size: few
cdr3_nt: TGTGCCAGCAGCGGGTGGGGGTTTCGTTCACCCCTCCACTTT; cdr3_aa: CASSGWGFRSPLHF; d_call: -; v_call: TRBV7-2; j_call: TRBJ1-6; clone_size: -